What follows are 5 T cell receptor beta chains derived from one specimen sequenced in a study of T cell responses to AZD1222 COVID-19 vaccine. Only in-frame clones appear in the TCRdb table, and some are missing; sequencing was by immunoSEQ multiplex PCR. The table lists roughly 120,000 clones, 85% to 95% of them singletons. The sample consisted of peripheral blood, taken 28 days after the second AZD1222 dose. The receptors originated from an adult who received the AZD1222 COVID-19 vaccine.

The V call is TRBV19, the J call TRBJ1-5; 8 bases map to TRBD1. Germline CDR1 reads LNHDA; CDR2 reads SQIVND (reference sequence). The length of the CDR3 is 15 residues. The V gene end was trimmed by 4 bases and the J gene end by 3 bases; junction bases not matched to a gene: 5. This CDR3 reads CASSTQTGDNQPQHF. The CDR3 region has the DNA TGTGCCAGTAGTACCCAGACAGGGGACAATCAGCCCCAGCATTTT.

The gene calls are TRBV6-5 and TRBJ1-4; 9 bases are shared with TRBD1. CDR1 and CDR2 (germline): MNHEY, SVGAGI. The CDR3 is 16 residues long. V trimming: 4 bases; J trimming: 8 bases; junction bases outside the gene matches: 11. As DNA, the CDR3 is TGTGCCAGCAGTTCAGTAACGGGACAGGGTCGCGAAAAACTGTTTTTT. Translating it yields CASSSVTGQGREKLFF.

The V call is TRBV19, the J call TRBJ1-2; 9 nucleotides align to TRBD1. Losses at the gene ends were 5 bases for V and 8 bases for J; bases not matched to a gene: 6. Germline V gives CDR1 LNHDA, CDR2 SQIVND (reference sequence). The CDR3 consists of 13 residues. CDR3 coding DNA: TGTGCCAGTAGTGGGACAGGGCAGCGCGGCTACACCTTC. This encodes CASSGTGQRGYTF.

The chain combines TRBV2 with TRBJ1-1; D perhaps matches TRBD1 (5 bases). The ends were cut back, 6 bases at V and 0 bases at J, with 11 bases in the middle. Germline loops: CDR1 SNHLY, CDR2 FYNNEI. The CDR3 has 14 amino acids. The CDR3 DNA is TGTGCCAGCAGCCCGGACACGCTGAACACTGAAGCTTTCTTT. Its protein product is CASSPDTLNTEAFF.

The J gene is TRBJ1-2, the V gene TRBV13; D remains unclear. V was cut by 5 bases and J by 8 bases, with 21 bases left in between. This CDR3 is built from 15 residues. Germline values: CDR1 PRHDT, CDR2 FYEKMQ (reference sequence). This CDR3 is CASSPSSERYEGYTF. CDR3 DNA sequence: TGTGCCAGCAGCCCTTCGAGTGAACGCTATGAGGGCTACACCTTC.